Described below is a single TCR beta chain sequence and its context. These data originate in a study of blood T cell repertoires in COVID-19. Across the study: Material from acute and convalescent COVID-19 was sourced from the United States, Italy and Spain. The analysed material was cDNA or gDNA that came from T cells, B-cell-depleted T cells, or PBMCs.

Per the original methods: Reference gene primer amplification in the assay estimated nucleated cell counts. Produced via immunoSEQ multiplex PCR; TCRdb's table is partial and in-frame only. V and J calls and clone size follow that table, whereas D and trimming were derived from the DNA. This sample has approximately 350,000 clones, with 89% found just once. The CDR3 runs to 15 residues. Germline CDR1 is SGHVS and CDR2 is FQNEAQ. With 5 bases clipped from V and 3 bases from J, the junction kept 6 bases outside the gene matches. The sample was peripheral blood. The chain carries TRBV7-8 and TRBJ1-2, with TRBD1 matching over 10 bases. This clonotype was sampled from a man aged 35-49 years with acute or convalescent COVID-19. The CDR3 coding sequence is TGTGCCAGCAGCCCGGGACAGGGGCTTGACTATGGCTACACCTTC. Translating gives CASSPGQGLDYGYTF.